Relative to its sample, the clone carrying this TCR beta chain is medium-sized (0.01 to 0.1%). No antigen is known for it. V dropped 2 bases and J dropped 6; count of bases not matched to a gene: 3. CDR1 MNHEY and CDR2 SMNVEV come from the germline V gene (reference sequence). CDR3 length equals 14 residues. Time point: sample taken at primary tumor resection. Untreated early-stage non-small cell lung cancer patients, around 70 in total, were the donors. The sample belongs to a study of spatial heterogeneity in lung cancer. The overall study: Strong correlation was found between tumor-region TCR transcript counts and a T cell module score from matched bulk RNA-seq.

Each CDR3 protein is one row after TCRdb ran MiXCR on the 5' RACE reads. Of approximately 960 distinct CDR3 sequences detected, about 42% appear once; the ten largest clones hold 16%. General study findings and limits: Alpha and beta chain coverage of tumor T cells was estimated at about 6.8% and 14%, respectively. Within tumors, counts of expanded alpha and beta TCRs tracked tumor mutation counts.

The chain combines TRBV27 with TRBJ2-2; 7 bases are shared with TRBD1. Here the sequenced sample was lung tumor tissue, taken at surgery. This receptor was taken from a female donor with early-stage non-small cell lung cancer. This CDR3 reads CASSLGQVAGELFF. DNA of the CDR3: TGTGCCAGCAGTTTAGGACAGGTCGCCGGGGAGCTGTTTTTT.